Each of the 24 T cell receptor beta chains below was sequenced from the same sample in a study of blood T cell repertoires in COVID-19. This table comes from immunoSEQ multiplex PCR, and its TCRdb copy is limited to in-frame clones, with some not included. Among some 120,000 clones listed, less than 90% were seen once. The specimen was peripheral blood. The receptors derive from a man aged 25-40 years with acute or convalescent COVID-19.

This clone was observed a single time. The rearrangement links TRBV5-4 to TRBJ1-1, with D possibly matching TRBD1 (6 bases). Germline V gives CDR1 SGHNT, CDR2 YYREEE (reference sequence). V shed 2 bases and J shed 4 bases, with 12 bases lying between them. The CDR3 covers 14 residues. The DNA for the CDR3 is TGTGCCAGCAGCTTATTCTTCAGGGGCACTGAAGCTTTCTTT. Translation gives CASSLFFRGTEAFF.

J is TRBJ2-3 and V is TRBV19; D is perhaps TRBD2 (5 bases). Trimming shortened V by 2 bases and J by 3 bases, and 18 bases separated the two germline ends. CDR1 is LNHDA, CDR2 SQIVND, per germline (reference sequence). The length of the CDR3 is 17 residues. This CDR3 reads CASSISLLAGGTDTQYF. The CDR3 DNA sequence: TGTGCCAGTAGTATATCCCTGCTGGCGGGCGGGACAGATACGCAGTATTTT.

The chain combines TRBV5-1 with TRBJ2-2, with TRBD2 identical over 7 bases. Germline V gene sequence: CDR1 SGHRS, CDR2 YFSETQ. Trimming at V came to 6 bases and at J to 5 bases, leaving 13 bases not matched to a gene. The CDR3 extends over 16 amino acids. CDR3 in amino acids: CASTPGAGFTTGELFF. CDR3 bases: TGCGCCAGCACTCCCGGAGCGGGGTTTACAACCGGGGAGCTGTTTTTT. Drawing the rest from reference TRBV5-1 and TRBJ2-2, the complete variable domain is KAGVTQTPRYLIKTRGQQVTLSCSPISGHRSVSWYQQTPGQGLQFLFEYFSETQRNKGNFPGRFSGRQFSNSRSEMNVSTLELGDSALYLCASTPGAGFTTGELFFGEGSRLTVL.

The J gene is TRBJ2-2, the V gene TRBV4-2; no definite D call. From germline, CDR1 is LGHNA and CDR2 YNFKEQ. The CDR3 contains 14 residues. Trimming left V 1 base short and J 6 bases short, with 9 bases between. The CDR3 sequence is CASSQVLNAGELFF. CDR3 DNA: TGTGCCAGCAGCCAAGTCCTTAATGCCGGGGAGCTGTTTTTT.

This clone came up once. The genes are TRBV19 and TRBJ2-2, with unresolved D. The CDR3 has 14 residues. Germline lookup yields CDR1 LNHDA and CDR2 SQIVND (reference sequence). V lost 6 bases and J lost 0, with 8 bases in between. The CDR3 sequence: CASRIRANTGELFF. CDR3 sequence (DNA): TGTGCCAGTAGGATTAGAGCGAACACCGGGGAGCTGTTTTTT.

CDR3 sequence reads: CASSQTGEGNSPLHF. CDR3 nucleotides: TGTGCCAGCTCCCAAACAGGGGAAGGGAATTCACCCCTCCACTTT. V and J are TRBV18 and TRBJ1-6, with 7 bases that match TRBD1. The CDR3 has 15 amino acids. Trimming took 6 bases from V and 7 from J; bases not matched to a gene: 9. Germline V lookup: CDR1 KGHSH, CDR2 LQKENI.

This CDR3 reads CASSQLADTQYF. CDR3 nucleotides: TGTGCCAGCAGCCAACTTGCAGATACGCAGTATTTT. The V call is TRBV3-1 (or the pseudogene TRBV3-2), the J call TRBJ2-3; no reliable D call. CDR3 length: 12 residues. CDR1 LGHDT and CDR2 YNNKEL come from the germline V gene (reference sequence). Trimming left V 2 bases short and J 4 bases short, with 4 bases between.

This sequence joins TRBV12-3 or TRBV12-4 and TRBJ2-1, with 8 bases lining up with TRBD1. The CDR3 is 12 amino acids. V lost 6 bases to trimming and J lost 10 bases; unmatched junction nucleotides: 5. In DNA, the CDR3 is TGTGCCAGCAGAACCGGGACAGGCGAGCAGTTCTTC. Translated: CASRTGTGEQFF.

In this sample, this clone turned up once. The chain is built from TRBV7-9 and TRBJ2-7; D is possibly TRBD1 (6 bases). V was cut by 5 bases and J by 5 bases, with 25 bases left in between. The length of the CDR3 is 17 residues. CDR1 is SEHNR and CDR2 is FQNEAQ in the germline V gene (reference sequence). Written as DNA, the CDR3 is TGTGCCAGCAGCCGGCCGTTTGATGGCAGGGGCCTGGACGAGCAGTACTTC. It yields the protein CASSRPFDGRGLDEQYF. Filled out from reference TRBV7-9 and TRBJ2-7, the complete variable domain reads DTGVSQNPRHKITKRGQNVTFRCDPISEHNRLYWYRQTLGQGPEFLTYFQNEAQLEKSRLLSDRFSAERPKGSFSTLEIQRTEQGDSAMYLCASSRPFDGRGLDEQYFGPGTRLTVT.

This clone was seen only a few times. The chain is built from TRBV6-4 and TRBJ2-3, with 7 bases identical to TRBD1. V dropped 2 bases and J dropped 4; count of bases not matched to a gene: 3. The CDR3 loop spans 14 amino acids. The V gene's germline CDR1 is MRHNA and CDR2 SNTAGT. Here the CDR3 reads CASSDEGAADTQYF. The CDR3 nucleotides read TGTGCCAGCAGTGACGAGGGGGCAGCAGATACGCAGTATTTT.

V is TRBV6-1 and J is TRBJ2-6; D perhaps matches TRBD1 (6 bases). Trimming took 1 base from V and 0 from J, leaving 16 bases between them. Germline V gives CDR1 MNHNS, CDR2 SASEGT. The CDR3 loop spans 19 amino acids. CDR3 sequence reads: CASSEERAGAASGANVLTF. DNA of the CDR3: TGTGCCAGCAGTGAAGAAAGGGCAGGGGCTGCCTCTGGGGCCAACGTCCTGACTTTC.

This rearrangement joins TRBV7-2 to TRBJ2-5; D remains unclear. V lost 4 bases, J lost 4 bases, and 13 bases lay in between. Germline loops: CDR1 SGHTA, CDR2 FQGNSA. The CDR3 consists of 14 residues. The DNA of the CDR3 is TGTGCCAGCAGCTCGATCACTCTAGGAGAGACCCAGTACTTC. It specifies CASSSITLGETQYF.

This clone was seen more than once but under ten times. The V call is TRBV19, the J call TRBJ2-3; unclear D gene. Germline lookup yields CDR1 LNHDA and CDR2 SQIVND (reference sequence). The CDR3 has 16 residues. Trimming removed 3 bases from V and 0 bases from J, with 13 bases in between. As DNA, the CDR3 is TGTGCCAGTAGTATTAGGTCAGGTGCTAGCACAGATACGCAGTATTTT. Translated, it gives CASSIRSGASTDTQYF.

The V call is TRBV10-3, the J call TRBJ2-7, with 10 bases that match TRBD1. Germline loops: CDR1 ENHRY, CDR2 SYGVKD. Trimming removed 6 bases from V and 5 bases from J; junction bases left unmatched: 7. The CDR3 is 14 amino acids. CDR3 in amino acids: CAISRGTGDNEQYV. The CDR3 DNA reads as TGTGCCATCAGCAGAGGGACAGGGGATAACGAGCAGTACGTC.

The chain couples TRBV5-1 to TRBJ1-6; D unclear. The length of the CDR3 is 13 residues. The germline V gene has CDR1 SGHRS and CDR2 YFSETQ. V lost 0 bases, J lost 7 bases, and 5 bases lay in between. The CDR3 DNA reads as TGCGCCAGCAGCTTGGCGGGGAATTCACCCCTCCACTTT. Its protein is CASSLAGNSPLHF.

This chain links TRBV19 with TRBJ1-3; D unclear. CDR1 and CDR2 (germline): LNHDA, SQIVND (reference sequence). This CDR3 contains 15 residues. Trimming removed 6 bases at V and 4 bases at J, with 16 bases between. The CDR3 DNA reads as TGTGCCAGTAGCCAATGGGGAGGGCTCGGAAACACCATATATTTT. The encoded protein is CASSQWGGLGNTIYF. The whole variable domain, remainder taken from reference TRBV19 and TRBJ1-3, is DGGITQSPKYLFRKEGQNVTLSCEQNLNHDAMYWYRQDPGQGLRLIYYSQIVNDFQKGDIAEGYSVSREKKESFPLTVTSAQKNPTAFYLCASSQWGGLGNTIYFGEGSWLTVV.

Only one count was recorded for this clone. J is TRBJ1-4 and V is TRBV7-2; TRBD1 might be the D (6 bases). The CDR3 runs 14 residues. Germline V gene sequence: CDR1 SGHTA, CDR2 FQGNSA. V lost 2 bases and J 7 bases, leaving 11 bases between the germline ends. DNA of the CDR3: TGTGCCAGCAGCTTAAGGGGGAGTGGTGAAAAACTGTTTTTT. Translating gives CASSLRGSGEKLFF.

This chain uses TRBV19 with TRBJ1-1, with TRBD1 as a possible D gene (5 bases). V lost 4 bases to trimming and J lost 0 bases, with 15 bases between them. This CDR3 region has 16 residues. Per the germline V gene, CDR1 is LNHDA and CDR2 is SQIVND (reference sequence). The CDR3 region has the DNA TGTGCCAGTAGTAGACTCACGGGGGGTATGAACACTGAAGCTTTCTTT. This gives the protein CASSRLTGGMNTEAFF.

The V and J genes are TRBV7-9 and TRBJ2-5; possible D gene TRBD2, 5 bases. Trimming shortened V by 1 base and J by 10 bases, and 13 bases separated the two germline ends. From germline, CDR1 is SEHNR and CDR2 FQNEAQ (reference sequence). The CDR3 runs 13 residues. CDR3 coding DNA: TGTGCCAGCAGCTTAGGTGTCGGGGTGGTCCAGTACTTC. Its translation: CASSLGVGVVQYF.

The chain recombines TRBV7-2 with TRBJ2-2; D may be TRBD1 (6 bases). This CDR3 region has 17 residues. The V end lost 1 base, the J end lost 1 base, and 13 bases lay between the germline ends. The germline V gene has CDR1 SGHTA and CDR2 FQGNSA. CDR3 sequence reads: CASSLEGVTLNTGELFF. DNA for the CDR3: TGTGCCAGCAGCTTAGAGGGGGTCACCTTGAACACCGGGGAGCTGTTTTTT.

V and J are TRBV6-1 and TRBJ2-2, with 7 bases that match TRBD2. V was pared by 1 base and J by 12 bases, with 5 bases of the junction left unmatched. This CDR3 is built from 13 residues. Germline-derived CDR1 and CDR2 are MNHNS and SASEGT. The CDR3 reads CASSEGDYPQLFF. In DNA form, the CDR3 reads TGTGCCAGCAGTGAAGGGGACTACCCTCAGCTGTTTTTT.

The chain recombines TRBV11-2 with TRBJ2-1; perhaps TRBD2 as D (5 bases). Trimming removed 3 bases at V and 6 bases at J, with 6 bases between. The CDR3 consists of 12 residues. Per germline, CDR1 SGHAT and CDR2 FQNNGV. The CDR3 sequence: CASSFSANEQFF. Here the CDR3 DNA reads TGTGCCAGCAGCTTTAGCGCCAATGAGCAGTTCTTC.

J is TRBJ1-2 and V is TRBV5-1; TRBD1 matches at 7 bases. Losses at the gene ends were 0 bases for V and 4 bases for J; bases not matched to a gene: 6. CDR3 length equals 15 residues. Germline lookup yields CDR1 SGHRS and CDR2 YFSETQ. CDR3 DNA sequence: TGCGCCAGCAGCTTGGAACCGGACAGGTCCTATGGCTACACCTTC. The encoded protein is CASSLEPDRSYGYTF.

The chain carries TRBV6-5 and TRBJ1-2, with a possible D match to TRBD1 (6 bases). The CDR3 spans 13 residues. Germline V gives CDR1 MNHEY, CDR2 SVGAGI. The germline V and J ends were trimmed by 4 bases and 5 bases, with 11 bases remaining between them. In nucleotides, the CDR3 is TGTGCCAGCAGTTGGGGGCCACAGTATGGCTACACCTTC. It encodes CASSWGPQYGYTF.